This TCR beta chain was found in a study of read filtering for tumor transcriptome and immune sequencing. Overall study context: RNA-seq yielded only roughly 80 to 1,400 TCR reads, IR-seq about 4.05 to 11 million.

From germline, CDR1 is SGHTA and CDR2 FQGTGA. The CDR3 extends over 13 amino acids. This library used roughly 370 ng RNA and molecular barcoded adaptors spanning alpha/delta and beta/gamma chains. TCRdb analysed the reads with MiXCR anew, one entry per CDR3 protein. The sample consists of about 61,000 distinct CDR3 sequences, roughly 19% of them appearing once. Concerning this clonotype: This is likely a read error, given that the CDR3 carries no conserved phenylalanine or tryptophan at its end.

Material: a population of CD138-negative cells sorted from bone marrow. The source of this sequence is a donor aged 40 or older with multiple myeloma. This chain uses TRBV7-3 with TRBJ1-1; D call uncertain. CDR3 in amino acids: CAGSLSRDGEAFS. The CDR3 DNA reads TGTGCCGGCAGCCTCTCAAGGGATGGTGAAGCTTTCTCT.